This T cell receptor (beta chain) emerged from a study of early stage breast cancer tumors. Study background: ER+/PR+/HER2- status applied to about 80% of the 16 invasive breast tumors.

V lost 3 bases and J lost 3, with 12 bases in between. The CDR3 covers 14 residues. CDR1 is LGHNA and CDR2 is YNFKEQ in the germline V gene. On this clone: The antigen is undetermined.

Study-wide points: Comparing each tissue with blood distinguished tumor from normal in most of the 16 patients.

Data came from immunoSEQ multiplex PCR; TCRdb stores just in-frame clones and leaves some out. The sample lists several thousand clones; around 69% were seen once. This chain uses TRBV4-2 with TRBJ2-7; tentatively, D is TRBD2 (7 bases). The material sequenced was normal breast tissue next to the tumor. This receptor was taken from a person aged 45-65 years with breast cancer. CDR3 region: CASSQGGGNYEQYF. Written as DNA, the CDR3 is TGTGCCAGCAGCCAGGGAGGGGGGAACTACGAGCAGTACTTC.